The rows below give T cell receptor beta chains drawn from one sample of a study of cytotoxic CD8 clonotypes in ibrutinib-treated CLL. Repertoires were generated with immunoSEQ multiplex PCR, while TCRdb's copy carries only in-frame clones and drops some. The data contain 250,000 to 350,000 clones, roughly 76% of them singletons. The sequencing here drew on PBMCs, taken at disease progression, from a patient treated with ibrutinib. The receptors here all came from a human donor with chronic lymphocytic leukemia. Both conserved end residues are part of each CDR3. A D gene is named only where the DNA matches it firmly. Size values are once, few and many counts, or a class for expanded clones, and some rows have none.

CDR3,DNA,V,length,J,size,D
CASSFPGTGANTGELFF,TGTGCCAGCAGTTTCCCCGGGACAGGAGCGAACACCGGGGAGCTGTTTTTT,TRBV28,17,TRBJ2-2,NA,TRBD1
CASSAQGPGYTF,TGTGCCAGCAGTGCACAGGGTCCTGGCTACACCTTC,TRBV2,12,TRBJ1-2,NA,NA
CASARQGRPYEQYF,TGTGCCAGCGCAAGACAGGGGAGGCCCTACGAGCAGTACTTC,TRBV21-1,14,TRBJ2-7,NA,NA
CASSLEGGEQFF,TGCGCCAGCAGCTTGGAGGGGGGCGAGCAGTTCTTC,TRBV5-1,12,TRBJ2-1,few,NA
CASSRGGASYEQYF,TGTGCCAGCAGTCGCGGGGGGGCCTCCTACGAGCAGTACTTC,TRBV6-6,14,TRBJ2-7,NA,TRBD2
CASSPHPTGGTNQPQHF,TGCGCCAGCAGTCCCCACCCGACAGGGGGTACTAATCAGCCCCAGCATTTT,TRBV23-1,17,TRBJ1-5,NA,TRBD1
CATSRDLWTANEKLFF,TGTGCCACCAGCAGAGATCTCTGGACGGCCAATGAAAAACTGTTTTTT,TRBV15,16,TRBJ1-4,NA,NA
CASSRDRGFYEQYF,TGTGCCAGCAGTCGGGACAGGGGTTTCTACGAGCAGTACTTC,TRBV6-1,14,TRBJ2-7,NA,TRBD1
CASSRGPGLAGGWAYNEQFF,TGTGCCAGCAGCCGGGGGCCGGGACTAGCGGGAGGGTGGGCCTACAATGAGCAGTTCTTC,TRBV5-8,20,TRBJ2-1,NA,TRBD2
CASSVGPQWGYGYTF,TGTGCCAGCAGCGTCGGGCCGCAATGGGGCTATGGCTACACCTTC,TRBV9,15,TRBJ1-2,once,NA
CASSKRTGRNEKLFF,TGTGCCAGTAGTAAGAGGACAGGGAGGAATGAAAAACTGTTTTTT,TRBV19,15,TRBJ1-4,few,TRBD1
CASSIGNRVHYGYTF,TGTGCCAGTAGTATAGGAAACAGGGTTCACTATGGCTACACCTTC,TRBV19,15,TRBJ1-2,NA,NA
CASSSRDRHRGEAFF,TGTGCCAGCAGCTCCCGGGACAGACATAGGGGTGAAGCTTTCTTT,TRBV7-9,15,TRBJ1-1,NA,TRBD1
CASSQLPLVTRMNGRGPYNSPLHF,TGCGCCAGCAGTCAATTACCCCTCGTGACCCGAATGAACGGTAGGGGCCCATATAATTCACCCCTCCACTTT,TRBV23-1,24,TRBJ1-6,NA,NA
CASSARKGLTYNEQFF,TGTGCCAGCAGCGCGAGGAAGGGGCTGACCTACAATGAGCAGTTCTTC,TRBV11-3,16,TRBJ2-1,NA,NA
CASSPKREHRTDTQYF,TGTGCCAGCAGCCCCAAGAGGGAACACCGCACAGATACGCAGTATTTT,TRBV9,16,TRBJ2-3,NA,NA
CASSLRRSPIPYGYTF,TGTGCCAGCAGTTTGCGAAGGTCCCCTATCCCCTATGGCTACACCTTC,TRBV28,16,TRBJ1-2,NA,NA
CATSRGAGGPFATNEKLFF,TGTGCCACCAGCAGAGGCGCGGGCGGACCCTTTGCAACTAATGAAAAACTGTTTTTT,TRBV15,19,TRBJ1-4,NA,NA
CAIRGPGHYGYTF,TGTGCCATCAGGGGACCTGGGCACTATGGCTACACCTTC,TRBV10-3,13,TRBJ1-2,NA,NA
CASSLYGGYQETQYF,TGTGCCAGCAGCTTATACGGGGGGTACCAAGAGACCCAGTACTTC,TRBV7-9,15,TRBJ2-5,few,TRBD2
CTSSQVGFPWETQYF,TGCACCAGCAGCCAAGTCGGGTTCCCGTGGGAGACCCAGTACTTC,TRBV1,15,TRBJ2-5,NA,NA
CASSYGVGTLEIF,TGTGCCAGCAGTTATGGTGTGGGAACTCTAGAGATCTTC,TRBV6-5,13,TRBJ2-1,NA,NA
CASSLLRGGTDTQYF,TGTGCCAGCAGCTTATTGCGGGGGGGCACAGATACGCAGTATTTT,TRBV7-9,15,TRBJ2-3,few,TRBD2
CASSGTFEQYF,TGTGCCAGCAGTGGAACGTTCGAGCAGTACTTC,TRBV6-6,11,TRBJ2-7,once,NA
CSVEDGQGRYNEQFF,TGCAGCGTTGAAGATGGACAGGGACGTTACAATGAGCAGTTCTTC,TRBV29-1,15,TRBJ2-1,NA,TRBD1
CASSLQWTVDQPQHF,TGTGCCAGTAGTTTGCAATGGACAGTCGATCAGCCCCAGCATTTT,TRBV19,15,TRBJ1-5,few,NA
CSTRQRAQGGYTF,TGCAGCACCCGACAGAGGGCACAGGGCGGCTACACCTTC,TRBV29-1,13,TRBJ1-2,NA,NA
CASSMGQGVYEQYF,TGTGCCAGCAGCATGGGACAGGGAGTCTACGAGCAGTACTTC,TRBV6-5,14,TRBJ2-7,NA,TRBD1
CASSLGTSGVYEQYF,TGCGCCAGCAGCTTGGGGACTAGCGGGGTCTACGAGCAGTACTTC,TRBV5-1,15,TRBJ2-7,NA,TRBD2
CASSLTGTYGYTF,TGTGCCAGCAGTTTAACGGGGACCTATGGCTACACCTTC,TRBV27,13,TRBJ1-2,NA,NA
CASSTQVSNTEAFF,TGTGCCAGTAGTACACAGGTTTCGAACACTGAAGCTTTCTTT,TRBV19,14,TRBJ1-1,NA,NA
CASSQEPGLAVYEQYF,TGCGCCAGCAGCCAAGAGCCGGGACTAGCCGTTTACGAGCAGTACTTC,TRBV4-1,16,TRBJ2-7,NA,TRBD2
CASSQDSNEQFF,TGCGCCAGCAGCCAAGACTCCAATGAGCAGTTCTTC,TRBV4-3,12,TRBJ2-1,few,NA
CASSHSSGGNTEAFF,TGCGCCAGCAGCCATTCAAGCGGGGGGAACACTGAAGCTTTCTTT,TRBV4-1,15,TRBJ1-1,once,NA
CASCRAVSGDTQYF,TGTGCCAGTTGTCGGGCAGTCTCGGGAGATACGCAGTATTTT,TRBV19,14,TRBJ2-3,few,NA
CASSKGGWADTQYF,TGTGCCAGCAGCAAAGGGGGTTGGGCAGATACGCAGTATTTT,TRBV27,14,TRBJ2-3,NA,NA
CATSSVEQTQYF,TGTGCCACCAGCAGTGTGGAACAGACCCAGTACTTC,TRBV15,12,TRBJ2-5,NA,NA
CASSAPNTEAFF,TGTGCCAGCAGCGCACCAAACACTGAAGCTTTCTTT,TRBV7-6,12,TRBJ1-1,few,NA
CASSSGAIGGYTF,TGCGCCAGCAGCTCCGGGGCCATTGGCGGCTACACCTTC,TRBV5-1,13,TRBJ1-2,NA,NA
CASSLGQGPRKLFF,TGTGCCAGCAGCTTGGGGCAGGGCCCCCGAAAACTGTTTTTT,TRBV7-9,14,TRBJ1-4,few,NA
CASSYRVNQPQHF,TGTGCCAGCAGTTATCGGGTAAATCAGCCCCAGCATTTT,TRBV6-5,13,TRBJ1-5,NA,NA
CATSRPGRGNTIYF,TGTGCCACCAGCAGGCCTGGGCGTGGAAACACCATATATTTT,TRBV15,14,TRBJ1-3,NA,NA
CASSFDLAYRYEQYF,TGTGCCAGCAGCTTTGACCTAGCATACCGCTACGAGCAGTACTTC,TRBV11-2,15,TRBJ2-7,NA,NA
CASSDLAGGRNEQFF,TGTGCCAGCAGTGATTTAGCGGGAGGAAGGAATGAGCAGTTCTTC,TRBV28,15,TRBJ2-1,NA,TRBD2
CASRMWLYTFSETQYF,TGTGCCAGCAGGATGTGGCTATACACTTTCTCTGAGACCCAGTACTTC,TRBV21-1,16,TRBJ2-5,NA,NA
CASSQTGFTGELFF,TGCGCCAGCAGCCAGACGGGATTCACCGGGGAGCTGTTTTTT,TRBV4-1,14,TRBJ2-2,NA,NA
CAWIALNRVTFANSPLHF,TGTGCCTGGATCGCCCTTAACAGGGTCACGTTCGCTAATTCACCCCTCCACTTT,TRBV30,18,TRBJ1-6,once,NA
CASSLRVVQGYGYTF,TGTGCCAGCAGCCTCCGGGTGGTACAGGGCTATGGCTACACCTTC,TRBV6-6,15,TRBJ1-2,NA,NA